This is a list of T cell receptor beta chains from one sample in a study of response to subunit inactivated influenza vaccine. MiXCR was run by TCRdb on the RT-PCR reads, yielding one entry per CDR3 protein. Of hundreds of thousands of distinct CDR3 sequences listed, more than 15% are singletons. The material was CD4+ T cells sorted from PBMCs, obtained less than 30 months after vaccination. Every receptor here comes from a man aged 50 to 75 who received an inactivated influenza vaccine. Both conserved end residues are part of each CDR3. A D gene is named only where the DNA matches it firmly. Part of the rows lack a size; the others show once, few, many or a class for expanded clones.

d_call j_call v_call clone_size cdr3_aa cdr3_nt
NA TRBJ1-4 TRBV20-1 NA CSARGRDGEKLFF TGCAGTGCTAGAGGCAGGGATGGTGAAAAACTGTTTTTT
TRBD2 TRBJ2-3 TRBV2 NA CASTGLAGITDTQYF TGTGCCAGCACCGGACTAGCGGGGATCACAGATACGCAGTATTTT
NA TRBJ1-1 TRBV20-1 few CSASIRTEAFF TGCAGTGCTAGTATTCGTACTGAAGCTTTCTTT
NA TRBJ1-1 TRBV19 NA CASSAVDLSGTEAFF TGTGCCAGTAGTGCCGTTGACCTCTCAGGGACTGAAGCTTTCTTT
NA TRBJ2-1 TRBV29-1 many CSVTRDSPYEQFF TGCAGCGTGACCCGGGACTCCCCCTATGAGCAGTTCTTC
NA TRBJ1-1 TRBV11-2 few CASSRPTRRGTEAFF TGTGCCAGCAGCCGTCCTACACGGCGAGGCACTGAAGCTTTCTTT
NA TRBJ1-2 TRBV3-1 NA CASSQDLGGRNYGYTF TGTGCCAGCAGCCAAGATCTGGGGGGGAGGAACTATGGCTACACCTTC
TRBD1 TRBJ1-4 TRBV5-4 few CASSPTGSPNEKLFF TGTGCCAGCAGCCCGACAGGGAGTCCTAATGAAAAACTGTTTTTT
NA TRBJ2-3 TRBV24-1 NA CATSDLTASLGSTDTQYF TGTGCCACCAGTGATTTAACAGCCTCCTTGGGAAGCACAGATACGCAGTATTTT
NA TRBJ2-2 TRBV5-1 many CASSLYNANTGELFF TGCGCCAGCAGCTTGTATAACGCGAACACCGGGGAGCTGTTTTTT
NA TRBJ2-3 TRBV9 NA CASSLAPTGAPTDTQYF TGTGCCAGCAGCCTAGCGCCCACGGGGGCCCCCACAGATACGCAGTATTTT
NA TRBJ1-5 TRBV20-1 few CSATVQDRGNQPQHF TGCAGTGCTACTGTGCAGGACAGAGGCAATCAGCCCCAGCATTTT
TRBD1 TRBJ1-2 TRBV4-1 few CASSQSGTGAGYGYTF TGCGCCAGCAGCCAGAGTGGGACAGGGGCAGGCTATGGCTACACCTTC
NA TRBJ2-5 TRBV14 few CASSLLGARQETQYF TGTGCCAGCAGCCTTCTCGGCGCGCGGCAAGAGACCCAGTACTTC
TRBD2 TRBJ2-6 TRBV12-3/TRBV12-4 many CASTLGGSSGANVLTF TGTGCCAGCACCTTGGGCGGGAGCTCTGGGGCCAACGTCCTGACTTTC
TRBD2 TRBJ2-1 TRBV5-5 NA CASSLRTSGGAEFF TGTGCCAGCAGCCTGCGGACTAGCGGGGGGGCCGAGTTCTTC
NA TRBJ2-1 TRBV5-1 many CASSLDYYNEQFF TGCGCCAGCAGCTTGGACTATTACAATGAGCAGTTCTTC
NA TRBJ2-2 TRBV20-1 NA CSARDAGQHNTGELFF TGCAGTGCTAGAGACGCGGGACAGCACAACACCGGGGAGCTGTTTTTT
TRBD2 TRBJ2-2 TRBV7-8 few CASSKNLPRAGGGTGELFF TGTGCCAGCAGCAAAAACCTACCCCGAGCGGGAGGGGGCACCGGGGAGCTGTTTTTT
NA TRBJ2-3 TRBV20-1 NA CSARDLSRSTDTQYF TGCAGTGCTAGAGACCTTTCTCGGAGCACAGATACGCAGTATTTT
NA TRBJ2-1 TRBV20-1 NA CSARGQQRYNEQFF TGCAGTGCTAGGGGTCAACAGCGGTACAATGAGCAGTTCTTC
NA TRBJ2-5 TRBV5-1 many CASSRSREETQYF TGCGCCAGCAGCAGAAGTCGAGAAGAGACCCAGTACTTC
NA TRBJ2-3 TRBV7-9 NA CASSLEGRGTDTQYF TGTGCCAGCAGCTTAGAGGGCAGGGGTACAGATACGCAGTATTTT
NA TRBJ2-1 TRBV12-3/TRBV12-4 NA CASSPRESIRYNEQFF TGTGCCAGCAGCCCACGGGAGTCAATTAGGTACAATGAGCAGTTCTTC
TRBD2 TRBJ2-1 TRBV20-1 NA CSARDLLAGNYNEQFF TGCAGTGCTAGAGATCTCCTAGCGGGGAATTACAATGAGCAGTTCTTC
NA TRBJ1-6 TRBV4-2 many CASSQDRFGNNNSPLHF TGTGCCAGCAGCCAAGATCGTTTCGGGAATAATAATTCACCCCTCCACTTT
NA TRBJ1-1 TRBV5-1 many CASSLRLNTEAFF TGTGCCAGCAGTTTAAGGCTGAACACTGAAGCTTTCTTT
NA TRBJ2-5 TRBV12-3/TRBV12-4 NA CASSFNIEETQYF TGTGCCAGCAGTTTTAATATAGAAGAGACCCAGTACTTC
NA TRBJ2-3 TRBV11-3 once CASSLGPGTQYF TGTGCCAGCAGCTTAGGTCCCGGTACGCAGTATTTT
TRBD2 TRBJ2-7 TRBV5-1 NA CASSSGGGVPYEQHF TGCGCCAGCAGCAGCGGGGGCGGGGTACCCTACGAGCAGCACTTC
NA TRBJ2-5 TRBV6-5 NA CASSYGRSGTQYF TGTGCCAGCAGTTACGGCAGGTCCGGGACCCAGTACTTC
NA TRBJ2-3 TRBV10-3 NA CAISEGRSTDTQYF TGTGCCATCAGTGAGGGGAGGAGCACAGATACGCAGTATTTT
NA TRBJ2-7 TRBV12-3/TRBV12-4 NA CASSPSLVAPGPVYEQYF TGTGCCAGCAGCCCTTCCTTGGTAGCCCCTGGTCCCGTTTACGAGCAGTACTTC
NA TRBJ2-5 TRBV20-1 few CSARDPGLATQYF TGCAGTGCTAGAGATCCAGGGCTGGCGACCCAGTACTTC
TRBD2 TRBJ2-5 TRBV20-1 NA CSARVLPGLAGGLETQYF TGCAGTGCTAGAGTCCTCCCGGGACTAGCGGGGGGCTTGGAGACCCAGTACTTC
NA TRBJ2-7 TRBV11-2 NA CASSLFHGQPYEQYF TGTGCCAGCAGCTTATTCCACGGACAGCCCTACGAGCAGTACTTC
NA TRBJ2-7 TRBV7-9 NA CASSFLGGTYEQYF TGTGCCAGCAGCTTTCTGGGCGGAACCTACGAGCAGTACTTC
NA TRBJ2-2 TRBV19 NA CATAGTANTGELFF TGTGCCACCGCCGGGACGGCTAACACCGGGGAGCTGTTTTTT
TRBD1 TRBJ2-5 TRBV11-1 NA CASSLQGDAETQYF TGTGCCAGCAGCTTACAGGGGGATGCAGAGACCCAGTACTTC
TRBD1 TRBJ1-5 TRBV4-1 few CASSQESGGQPQHF TGCGCCAGCAGCCAAGAGTCAGGGGGTCAGCCCCAGCATTTT
TRBD1 TRBJ2-5 TRBV28 NA CASSSGGVGKETQYF TGTGCCAGCAGTTCAGGGGGCGTAGGAAAAGAGACCCAGTACTTC
TRBD2 TRBJ2-1 TRBV20-1 few CSARDSGDQFF TGCAGTGCTAGAGATAGCGGGGATCAGTTCTTC
NA TRBJ2-2 TRBV2 few CASSVRRGANTGELFF TGTGCCAGCAGTGTCAGGCGGGGCGCGAACACCGGGGAGCTGTTTTTT
NA TRBJ2-1 TRBV6-1 NA CASSNSYSYNEQFF TGTGCCAGCTCAAACTCCTACTCCTACAATGAGCAGTTCTTC
NA TRBJ2-2 TRBV7-7 NA CASSQDSPGELFF TGTGCCAGCAGCCAGGACAGTCCCGGGGAGCTGTTTTTT
NA TRBJ2-4 TRBV11-1 NA CASSHPRGQGGGAKNIQYF TGTGCCAGCAGCCACCCCCGTGGTCAGGGGGGGGGAGCCAAAAACATTCAGTACTTC
TRBD1 TRBJ2-7 TRBV4-1 few CASSREDRLPNEQYF TGCGCCAGCAGCCGCGAGGACAGGCTCCCCAACGAGCAGTACTTC
NA TRBJ2-5 TRBV21-1 NA CASSTDRAGETQYF TGTGCCAGCAGCACGGACAGGGCCGGAGAGACCCAGTACTTC